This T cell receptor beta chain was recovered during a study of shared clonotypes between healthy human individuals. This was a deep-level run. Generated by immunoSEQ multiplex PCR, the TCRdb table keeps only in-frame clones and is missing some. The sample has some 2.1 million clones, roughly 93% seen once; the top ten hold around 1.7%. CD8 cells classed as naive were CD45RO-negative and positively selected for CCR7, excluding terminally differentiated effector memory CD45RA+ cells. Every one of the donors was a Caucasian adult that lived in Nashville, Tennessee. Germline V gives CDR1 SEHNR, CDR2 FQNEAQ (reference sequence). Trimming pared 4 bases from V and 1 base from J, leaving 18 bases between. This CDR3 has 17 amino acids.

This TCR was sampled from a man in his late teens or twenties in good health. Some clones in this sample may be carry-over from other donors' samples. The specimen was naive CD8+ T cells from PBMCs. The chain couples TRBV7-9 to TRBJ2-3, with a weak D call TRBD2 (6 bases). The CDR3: CASSSPFGGLGTDTQYF. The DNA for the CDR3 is TGTGCCAGCAGCTCGCCCTTTGGGGGACTTGGCACAGATACGCAGTATTTT.